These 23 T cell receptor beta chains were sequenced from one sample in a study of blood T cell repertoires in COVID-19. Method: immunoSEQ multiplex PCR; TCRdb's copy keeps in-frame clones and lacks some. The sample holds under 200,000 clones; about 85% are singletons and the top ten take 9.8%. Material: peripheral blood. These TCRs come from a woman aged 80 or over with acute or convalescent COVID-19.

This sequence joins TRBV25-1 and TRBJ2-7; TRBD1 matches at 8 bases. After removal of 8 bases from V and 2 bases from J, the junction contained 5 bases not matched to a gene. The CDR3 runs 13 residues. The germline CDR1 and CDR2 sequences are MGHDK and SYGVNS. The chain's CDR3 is CASSVTGAYEQYF. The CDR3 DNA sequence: TGTGCCAGCTCGGTGACAGGGGCCTACGAGCAGTACTTC.

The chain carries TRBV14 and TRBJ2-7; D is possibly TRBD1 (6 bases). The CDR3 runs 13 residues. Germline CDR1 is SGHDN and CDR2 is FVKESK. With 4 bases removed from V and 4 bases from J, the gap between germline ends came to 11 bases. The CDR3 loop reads CASSPLRGYEQYF. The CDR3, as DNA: TGTGCCAGCAGCCCTCTAAGGGGGTACGAGCAGTACTTC.

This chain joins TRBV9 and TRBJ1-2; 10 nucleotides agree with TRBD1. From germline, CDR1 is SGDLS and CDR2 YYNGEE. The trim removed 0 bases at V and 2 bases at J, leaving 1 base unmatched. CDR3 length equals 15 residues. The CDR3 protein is CASSVGGQGNYGYTF. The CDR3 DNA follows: TGTGCCAGCAGCGTAGGGGGACAGGGGAACTATGGCTACACCTTC.

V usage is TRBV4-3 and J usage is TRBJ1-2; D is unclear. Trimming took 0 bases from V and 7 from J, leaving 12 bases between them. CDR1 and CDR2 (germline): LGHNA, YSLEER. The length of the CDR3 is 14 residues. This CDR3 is CASSQEGGVGGYTF. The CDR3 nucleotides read TGCGCCAGCAGCCAAGAGGGCGGGGTGGGTGGCTACACCTTC.

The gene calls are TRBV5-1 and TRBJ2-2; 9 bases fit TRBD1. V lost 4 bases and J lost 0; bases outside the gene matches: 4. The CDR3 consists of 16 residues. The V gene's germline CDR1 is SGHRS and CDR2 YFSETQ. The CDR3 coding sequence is TGCGCCAGCAGCAAGGGACAGGGCGCGAACACCGGGGAGCTGTTTTTT. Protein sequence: CASSKGQGANTGELFF.

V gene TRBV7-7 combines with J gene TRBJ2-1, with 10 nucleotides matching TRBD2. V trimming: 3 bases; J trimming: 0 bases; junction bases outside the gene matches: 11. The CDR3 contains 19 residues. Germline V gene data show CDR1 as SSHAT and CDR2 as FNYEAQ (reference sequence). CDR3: CASSFPDMTSGLSYNEQFF. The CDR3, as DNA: TGTGCCAGCAGCTTTCCCGATATGACTAGCGGGCTCTCCTACAATGAGCAGTTCTTC.

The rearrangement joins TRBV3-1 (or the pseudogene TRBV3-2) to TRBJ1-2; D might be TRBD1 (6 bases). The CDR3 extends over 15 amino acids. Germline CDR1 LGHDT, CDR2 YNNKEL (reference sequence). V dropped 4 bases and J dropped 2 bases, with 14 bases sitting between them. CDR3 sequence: CASSPRTASNYGYTF. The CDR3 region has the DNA TGTGCCAGCAGCCCGAGGACAGCCTCAAACTATGGCTACACCTTC.

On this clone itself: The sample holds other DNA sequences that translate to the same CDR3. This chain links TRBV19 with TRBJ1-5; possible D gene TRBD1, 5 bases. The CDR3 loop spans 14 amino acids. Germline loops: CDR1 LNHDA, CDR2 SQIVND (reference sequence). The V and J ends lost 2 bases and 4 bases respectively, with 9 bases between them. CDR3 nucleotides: TGTGCCAGTAGTATATCCGGGGGAAATCAGCCCCAGCATTTT. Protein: CASSISGGNQPQHF.

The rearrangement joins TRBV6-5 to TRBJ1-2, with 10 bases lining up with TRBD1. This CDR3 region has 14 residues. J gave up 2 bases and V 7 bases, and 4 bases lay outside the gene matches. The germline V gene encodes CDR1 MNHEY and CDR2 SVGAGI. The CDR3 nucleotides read TGTGCCAGCACCCCGGACAGGGGGAACTATGGCTACACCTTC. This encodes CASTPDRGNYGYTF.

The CDR3 DNA follows: TGTGCCAGCAGCACCCTACAGCCGGGACTAGCGGGAGGTGAGCAGTTCTTC. Protein: CASSTLQPGLAGGEQFF. The genes are TRBV7-3 and TRBJ2-1; 15 bases align to TRBD2. The CDR3 totals 17 residues. The V gene end was trimmed by 5 bases and the J gene end by 9 bases; junction bases not matched to a gene: 11. Germline CDR1 SGHTA, CDR2 FQGTGA.

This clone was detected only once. Here the CDR3 reads CSVVQQNEKLFF. The CDR3 nucleotides read TGCAGCGTTGTACAACAAAATGAAAAACTGTTTTTT. The V and J genes are TRBV29-1 and TRBJ1-4; no firm D call. V shed 4 bases and J shed 5 bases, with 8 bases lying between them. Per germline, CDR1 SQVTM and CDR2 ANQGSEA. The CDR3 runs 12 residues.

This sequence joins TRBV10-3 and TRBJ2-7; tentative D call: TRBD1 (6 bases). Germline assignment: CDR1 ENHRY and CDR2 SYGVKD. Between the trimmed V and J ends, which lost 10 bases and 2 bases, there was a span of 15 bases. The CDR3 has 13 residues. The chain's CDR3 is CATTQTGTYEQYF. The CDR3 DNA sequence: TGTGCCACAACCCAGACAGGAACCTACGAGCAGTACTTC.

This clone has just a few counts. CDR3 protein: CASSSSNYGYTF. In nucleotides, the CDR3 is TGCGCCAGCAGCAGCTCTAACTATGGCTACACCTTC. This sequence joins TRBV5-1 and TRBJ1-2; the D is unclear. The CDR3 spans 12 residues. The germline V and J ends were trimmed by 4 bases and 0 bases, with 4 bases remaining between them. The germline gives CDR1 SGHRS, CDR2 YFSETQ. The full variable domain, in which reference TRBV5-1 and TRBJ1-2 provide the parts outside the CDR3, is KAGVTQTPRYLIKTRGQQVTLSCSPISGHRSVSWYQQTPGQGLQFLFEYFSETQRNKGNFPGRFSGRQFSNSRSEMNVSTLELGDSALYLCASSSSNYGYTFGSGTRLTVV.

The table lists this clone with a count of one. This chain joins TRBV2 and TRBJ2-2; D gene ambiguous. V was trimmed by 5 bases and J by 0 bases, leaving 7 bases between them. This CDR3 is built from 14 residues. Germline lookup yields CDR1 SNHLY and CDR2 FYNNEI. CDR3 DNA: TGTGCCAGCAGTACCATAGCGAACACCGGGGAGCTGTTTTTT. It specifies CASSTIANTGELFF.

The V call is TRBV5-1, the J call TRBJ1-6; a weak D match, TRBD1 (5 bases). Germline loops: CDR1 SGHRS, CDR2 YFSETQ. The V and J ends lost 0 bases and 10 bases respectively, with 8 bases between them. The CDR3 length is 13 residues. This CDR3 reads CASSLVRESPLHF. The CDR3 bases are TGCGCCAGCAGCTTGGTCAGGGAATCACCCCTCCACTTT.

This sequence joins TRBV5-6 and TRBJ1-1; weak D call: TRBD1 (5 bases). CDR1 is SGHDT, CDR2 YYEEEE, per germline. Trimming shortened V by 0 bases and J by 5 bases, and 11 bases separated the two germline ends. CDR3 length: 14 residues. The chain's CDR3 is CASSLAGVWTEAFF. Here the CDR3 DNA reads TGTGCCAGCAGCTTGGCGGGGGTTTGGACTGAAGCTTTCTTT.

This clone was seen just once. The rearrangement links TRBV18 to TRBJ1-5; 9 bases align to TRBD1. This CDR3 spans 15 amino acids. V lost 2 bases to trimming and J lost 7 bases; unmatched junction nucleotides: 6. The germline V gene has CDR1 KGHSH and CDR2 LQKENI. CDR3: CASSPETGGDQPQHF. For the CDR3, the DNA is TGTGCCAGCTCACCAGAGACAGGGGGGGACCAGCCCCAGCATTTT.

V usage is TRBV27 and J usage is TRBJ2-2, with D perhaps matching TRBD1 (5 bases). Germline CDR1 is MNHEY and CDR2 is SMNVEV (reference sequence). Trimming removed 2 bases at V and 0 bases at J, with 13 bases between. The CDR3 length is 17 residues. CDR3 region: CASSLGLGAANTGELFF. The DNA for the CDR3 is TGTGCCAGCAGTTTAGGGCTAGGGGCCGCGAACACCGGGGAGCTGTTTTTT.

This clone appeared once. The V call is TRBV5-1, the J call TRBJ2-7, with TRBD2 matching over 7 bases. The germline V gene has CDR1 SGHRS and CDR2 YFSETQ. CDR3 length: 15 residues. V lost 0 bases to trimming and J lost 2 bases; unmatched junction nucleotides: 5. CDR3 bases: TGCGCCAGCAGCTTGGCCCGGGGAGGGCCCTACGAGCAGTACTTC. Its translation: CASSLARGGPYEQYF.

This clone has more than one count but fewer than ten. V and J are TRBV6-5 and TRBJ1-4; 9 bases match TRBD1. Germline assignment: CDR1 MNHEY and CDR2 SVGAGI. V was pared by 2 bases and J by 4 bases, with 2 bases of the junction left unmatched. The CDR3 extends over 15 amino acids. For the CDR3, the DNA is TGTGCCAGCAGTTACACAGGGGGCTATAATGAAAAACTGTTTTTT. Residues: CASSYTGGYNEKLFF.

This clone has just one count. The CDR3 nucleotides are TGTGCCAGCAGTTACCCAGAGTTTCAGGGGGCTGATGGCTACACCTTC. Translating gives CASSYPEFQGADGYTF. The chain is built from TRBV6-5 and TRBJ1-2; 8 nucleotides agree with TRBD1. V was pared by 2 bases and J by 6 bases, with 11 bases of the junction left unmatched. The CDR3 has 16 residues. Germline V gives CDR1 MNHEY, CDR2 SVGAGI.

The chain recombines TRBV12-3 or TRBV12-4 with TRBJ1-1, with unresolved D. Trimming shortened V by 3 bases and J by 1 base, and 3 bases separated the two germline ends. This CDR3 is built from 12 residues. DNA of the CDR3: TGTGCCAGCAGTTTGGCGAACACTGAAGCTTTCTTT. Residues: CASSLANTEAFF.

The CDR3 is CASSQGLANSNEQFF. Written as DNA, the CDR3 is TGTGCCAGCAGCCAGGGACTAGCAAACAGCAATGAGCAGTTCTTC. The chain carries TRBV7-3 and TRBJ2-1, with 9 nucleotides matching TRBD2. Unmatched junction bases numbered 8, after V lost 5 bases and J lost 6 bases. The CDR3 consists of 15 residues. Germline V gene sequence: CDR1 SGHTA, CDR2 FQGTGA.